This TCR beta chain was profiled in a study of shared clonotypes between healthy human individuals. This clone was detected only a few times. With 0 bases removed from V and 2 bases from J, the gap between germline ends came to 0 bases. The CDR3 has 11 amino acids. Germline CDR1 reads SGHTS; CDR2 reads YDEGEE. The CD4+ fraction was divided into a CD45RA+ naive subset and a CD45RA-negative memory subset. Measured with immunoSEQ multiplex PCR; TCRdb has only the in-frame clones, and not every one. The sample lists about 660,000 clones, around 72% occurring once. Sequenced sample: memory CD4+ T cells sorted from blood. The subset here: CD45RA-negative fraction. This chain uses TRBV5-8 with TRBJ2-7; D uncertain. The TCR sequence derives from a woman aged 25 to 39 in good health. The CDR3 region is CASSLAYEQYF. As DNA, the CDR3 is TGTGCCAGCAGCTTGGCCTACGAGCAGTACTTC.